The 23 T cell receptor beta chains reported below all come from one sample, sequenced in a study of cytomegalovirus exposure and HLA in healthy donors. The PCR contained 60 Vbeta and 13 Jbeta primers. Clones were read by immunoSEQ multiplex PCR, and TCRdb kept only the in-frame ones, dropping some. This table lists about 170,000 clones. The sample was PBMCs. These receptors all come from a woman aged 60 to 75 in good health and CMV-seronegative.

The rearrangement uses TRBV4-2 and TRBJ1-2; maybe TRBD1 (5 bases). The ends were cut back, 1 base at V and 5 bases at J, with 20 bases in the middle. CDR3 length equals 17 residues. Germline values: CDR1 LGHNA, CDR2 YNFKEQ. The CDR3 spells CASSQGVVRPGSYGYTF. The CDR3 region has the DNA TGTGCCAGCAGCCAAGGGGTAGTACGGCCAGGGTCATATGGCTACACCTTC.

V gene TRBV10-3 combines with J gene TRBJ1-3; 11 bases match TRBD1. CDR3 size: 15 residues. J gave up 8 bases and V 4 bases, and 7 bases lay outside the gene matches. The germline gives CDR1 ENHRY, CDR2 SYGVKD. DNA for the CDR3: TGTGCCATCAGTGGGCGGACAGGGGGCGAAGACACCATATATTTT. This encodes CAISGRTGGEDTIYF.

This chain joins TRBV10-3 and TRBJ1-5; 7 bases agree with TRBD1. The CDR3 is 13 residues long. J lost 5 bases, V lost 10 bases, and 8 bases had no gene match. Germline-derived CDR1 and CDR2 are ENHRY and SYGVKD. This CDR3 is CASKGGLDQPQHF. Written as DNA, the CDR3 is TGTGCCAGCAAAGGGGGCCTTGATCAGCCCCAGCATTTT.

The gene calls are TRBV9 and TRBJ1-2, with D possibly TRBD1 on 6 matching bases. Germline-derived CDR1 and CDR2 are SGDLS and YYNGEE. The CDR3 covers 13 residues. The V gene lost 3 bases and the J gene lost 3 bases, with 9 bases spanning the gap. The DNA for the CDR3 is TGTGCCAGCAGCGAAGGGGGATACTATGGCTACACCTTC. This translates into CASSEGGYYGYTF.

The rearrangement uses TRBV6-1 and TRBJ2-3, with 8 positions matching TRBD2. The J segment lost 1 base and the V segment lost 6 bases, leaving 3 bases of the junction unmatched. There are 14 residues in the CDR3. Germline V CDR1 and CDR2: MNHNS, SASEGT. The CDR3 is CASRVSGGTDTQYF. CDR3 nucleotides: TGTGCCAGCAGGGTTAGCGGGGGCACAGATACGCAGTATTTT.

V gene TRBV27 combines with J gene TRBJ2-7; 8 bases are a match to TRBD1. Germline V gene lookup returns CDR1 MNHEY and CDR2 SMNVEV (reference sequence). Losses at the gene ends were 5 bases for V and 3 bases for J; bases not matched to a gene: 0. This CDR3 is built from 12 residues. The CDR3 region has the DNA TGTGCCAGCAGTACAGGGGGCTACGAGCAGTACTTC. Its protein product is CASSTGGYEQYF.

The gene calls are TRBV6-5 and TRBJ2-5; D not resolved. V was cut by 5 bases and J by 4 bases, with 17 bases left in between. This CDR3 contains 15 residues. Germline CDR1 is MNHEY and CDR2 is SVGAGI. The CDR3 nucleotides are TGTGCCAGCAGTGCACAGTATCTCATCCGAGAGACCCAGTACTTC. Its translation is CASSAQYLIRETQYF.

The chain links TRBV7-2 to TRBJ2-3; weak D call: TRBD2 (6 bases). V was cut by 1 base and J by 3 bases, with 14 bases left in between. This CDR3 is 16 amino acids long. The V gene's germline CDR1 is SGHTA and CDR2 FQGNSA. CDR3 DNA: TGTGCCAGCAGCTTAGGCCTTAGGGGAGGTACAGATACGCAGTATTTT. Its protein product is CASSLGLRGGTDTQYF.

The gene calls are TRBV5-1 and TRBJ1-1, with D unclear. The CDR3 consists of 13 residues. The ends were cut back, 8 bases at V and 0 bases at J, with 11 bases in the middle. Germline loops: CDR1 SGHRS, CDR2 YFSETQ. The CDR3 protein is CASKTGVNTEAFF. The CDR3, as DNA: TGCGCCAGTAAAACCGGGGTGAACACTGAAGCTTTCTTT. The variable domain in full, with the rest retrieved from reference TRBV5-1 and TRBJ1-1, is KAGVTQTPRYLIKTRGQQVTLSCSPISGHRSVSWYQQTPGQGLQFLFEYFSETQRNKGNFPGRFSGRQFSNSRSEMNVSTLELGDSALYLCASKTGVNTEAFFGQGTRLTVV.

V gene TRBV5-6 combines with J gene TRBJ2-7, with D uncertain. Germline V gives CDR1 SGHDT, CDR2 YYEEEE. V gave up 0 bases and J gave up 2 bases, with 6 bases separating them. The CDR3 spans 13 residues. This CDR3 reads CASSLVAAYEQYF. In DNA form, the CDR3 reads TGTGCCAGCAGCTTGGTGGCGGCCTACGAGCAGTACTTC.

This chain links TRBV7-6 with TRBJ1-3; D perhaps matches TRBD1 (5 bases). There are 14 residues in the CDR3. V lost 2 bases and J 2 bases, leaving 7 bases between the germline ends. Germline CDR1 is SGHVS and CDR2 is FNYEAQ. The CDR3 DNA is TGTGCCAGCAGCTTATCAGGGACTGGAAACACCATATATTTT. Amino acids: CASSLSGTGNTIYF.

The genes are TRBV29-1 and TRBJ1-6; D perhaps matches TRBD1 (5 bases). This CDR3 comprises 14 residues. Trimming stripped 8 bases from V and 5 bases from J, with 16 bases between. Germline CDR1 is SQVTM and CDR2 is ANQGSEA. The CDR3 is CSPPGGFNNSPLHF. The CDR3 nucleotides read TGCAGCCCGCCCGGGGGGTTTAATAATTCACCCCTCCACTTT.

The chain is built from TRBV6-5 and TRBJ2-1, with 10 positions matching TRBD1. J gave up 5 bases and V 0 bases, and 4 bases lay outside the gene matches. The germline V gene has CDR1 MNHEY and CDR2 SVGAGI. The CDR3 has 16 amino acids. The CDR3 here is CASSYSTGTGDNEQFF. The CDR3 DNA is TGTGCCAGCAGTTACTCCACCGGGACAGGGGACAATGAGCAGTTCTTC.

V usage is TRBV7-9 and J usage is TRBJ1-2; D possibly corresponds to TRBD1 (5 bases). The CDR3 totals 13 residues. The germline V gene encodes CDR1 SEHNR and CDR2 FQNEAQ (reference sequence). Trimming took off 4 bases at V and 8 bases at J, with 14 bases between the two ends. CDR3 nucleotide sequence: TGTGCCAGCAGCTATAGGGACTTAATAGGCTACACCTTC. Translated: CASSYRDLIGYTF.

The gene calls are TRBV5-1 and TRBJ2-5, with 10 bases lining up with TRBD2. Germline V gene data show CDR1 as SGHRS and CDR2 as YFSETQ. The length of the CDR3 is 18 residues. J gave up 1 base and V 3 bases, and 12 bases lay outside the gene matches. CDR3 nucleotide sequence: TGCGCCAGCAGCTCGGGACTTCTAGCGGGGGTTTTCCAAGAGACCCAGTACTTC. Translated, it gives CASSSGLLAGVFQETQYF.

J is TRBJ2-5 and V is TRBV6-5, with 7 nucleotides matching TRBD1. With V trimmed by 5 bases and J by 1 base, 4 bases remained unmatched. The CDR3 sequence is 14 residues long. Germline values: CDR1 MNHEY, CDR2 SVGAGI. CDR3 DNA sequence: TGTGCCAGCAGTGACAGGGACACCCAAGAGACCCAGTACTTC. Translation: CASSDRDTQETQYF.

CDR3 bases: TGTGCTAGTGCGACTACAGGGGGCGCGGGAAACACCATATATTTT. Its translation: CASATTGGAGNTIYF. This chain links TRBV12-5 with TRBJ1-3; 9 nucleotides line up with TRBD1. CDR3 length equals 15 residues. V was pared by 7 bases and J by 4 bases, with 8 bases of the junction left unmatched. CDR1 and CDR2 from the germline V gene are LGHNT and FRNRAP.

CDR3 sequence: CASSLSQGRNQPQHF. The CDR3 nucleotides are TGTGCCAGCAGCCTCAGCCAGGGAAGGAATCAGCCCCAGCATTTT. The chain couples TRBV7-6 to TRBJ1-5, with D possibly TRBD1 on 5 matching bases. Per the germline V gene, CDR1 is SGHVS and CDR2 is FNYEAQ. V dropped 5 bases and J dropped 4 bases, with 15 bases sitting between them. The CDR3 has 15 amino acids.

V gene TRBV11-3 combines with J gene TRBJ2-5; D perhaps matches TRBD1 (6 bases). V was pared by 5 bases and J by 5 bases, with 21 bases between. The length of the CDR3 is 16 residues. The germline gives CDR1 SGHNT, CDR2 YENEEA. The CDR3 DNA reads TGTGCCAGCAGCCCGGAAGGGGGTACCGGGTTGGAGACCCAGTACTTC. It translates to CASSPEGGTGLETQYF.

The chain uses TRBV19 and TRBJ1-1, with 9 bases lining up with TRBD1. With V trimmed by 4 bases and J by 1 base, 4 bases remained unmatched. The CDR3 covers 15 residues. Germline lookup yields CDR1 LNHDA and CDR2 SQIVND (reference sequence). CDR3 in amino acids: CASSTSDRGNTEAFF. The CDR3 DNA is TGTGCCAGTAGTACCTCGGACAGGGGGAACACTGAAGCTTTCTTT. Filled out from reference TRBV19 and TRBJ1-1, the complete variable domain reads DGGITQSPKYLFRKEGQNVTLSCEQNLNHDAMYWYRQDPGQGLRLIYYSQIVNDFQKGDIAEGYSVSREKKESFPLTVTSAQKNPTAFYLCASSTSDRGNTEAFFGQGTRLTVV.

The chain employs TRBV10-3 and TRBJ2-7; no clear D. V was trimmed by 4 bases and J by 2 bases, leaving 9 bases between them. Germline CDR1 and CDR2: ENHRY and SYGVKD. This CDR3 is built from 13 residues. CDR3 region: CAISVTRTYEQYF. In nucleotides, the CDR3 is TGTGCCATCAGTGTGACACGGACCTACGAGCAGTACTTC.

The chain is built from TRBV6-4 and TRBJ2-1; D is possibly TRBD1 (6 bases). The V end was cut by 2 bases, the J end by 10 bases, with 12 bases between. Germline V gene lookup returns CDR1 MRHNA and CDR2 SNTAGT. The CDR3 has 13 amino acids. The CDR3 reads CASSDQPDREQFF. CDR3 DNA sequence: TGTGCCAGCAGTGACCAACCCGACAGGGAGCAGTTCTTC.

The gene calls are TRBV5-4 and TRBJ1-3, with D tentatively TRBD1 (5 bases). V lost 4 bases and J lost 0, with 11 bases in between. The CDR3 is made up of 15 amino acids. Germline loops: CDR1 SGHNT, CDR2 YYREEE (reference sequence). Written as DNA, the CDR3 is TGTGCCAGCAGCCTGGGGGGGGGCTCTGGAAACACCATATATTTT. It yields the protein CASSLGGGSGNTIYF.